Presented here are 8 T cell receptor beta chains from one specimen sequenced in a study of patients and donors after allogeneic stem cell transplantation. TCRdb analysed the RT-PCR reads with MiXCR anew, one entry per CDR3 protein. This repertoire shows approximately 150,000 distinct CDR3 sequences, roughly 30% found once; its top ten account for roughly 3%. Sequencing input: blood, either unsorted or a sorted T cell fraction (not recorded which). These receptors came from a human donor who was either an allogeneic HSCT recipient or a stem cell or donor lymphocyte infusion donor (not recorded which). It is not recorded whose cells these are; they may come from a transplant donor.

The V call is TRBV7-2, the J call TRBJ2-1; D is possibly TRBD2 (5 bases). This CDR3 is built from 16 residues. The ends were cut back, 4 bases at V and 4 bases at J, with 17 bases in the middle. Per the germline V gene, CDR1 is SGHTA and CDR2 is FQGNSA. CDR3 DNA: TGTGCCAGCAGCTCTCGACTAATGGCGGCATACAATGAGCAGTTCTTC. Translated: CASSSRLMAAYNEQFF.

V gene TRBV3-1 combines with J gene TRBJ2-5; 7 bases line up with TRBD1. The CDR3 is 14 residues long. Germline loops: CDR1 LGHDT, CDR2 YNNKEL (reference sequence). Trimming at V came to 2 bases and at J to 2 bases, leaving 2 bases not matched to a gene. The CDR3 sequence is CASSQPGQQETQYF. The CDR3, as DNA: TGTGCCAGCAGCCAACCGGGACAGCAAGAGACCCAGTACTTC.

V gene TRBV5-1 combines with J gene TRBJ1-6, with unresolved D. Looked up from germline, CDR1 is SGHRS and CDR2 is YFSETQ. Between the trimmed V and J ends, which lost 0 bases and 9 bases, there was a span of 4 bases. This CDR3 region has 12 residues. CDR3 bases: TGCGCCAGCAGCTTGGAGAGTTCACCCCTCCACTTT. Residues: CASSLESSPLHF.

The rearrangement joins TRBV2 to TRBJ1-5; D is unclear. CDR1 and CDR2 (germline): SNHLY, FYNNEI. V was clipped by 2 bases and J by 6 bases, with 14 bases between them. The CDR3 spans 15 residues. The CDR3, as DNA: TGTGCCAGCAGTGAATGGGCGGGCGCGGGTCAGCCCCAGCATTTT. Amino acids: CASSEWAGAGQPQHF.

The chain links TRBV7-2 to TRBJ2-1, with D possibly TRBD2 on 6 matching bases. This CDR3 has 18 amino acids. CDR1 is SGHTA and CDR2 is FQGNSA in the germline V gene. Trimming shortened V by 1 base and J by 3 bases, and 19 bases separated the two germline ends. This CDR3 reads CASSLEFVWTTFYNEQFF. DNA for the CDR3: TGTGCCAGCAGCTTAGAGTTCGTCTGGACTACCTTCTACAATGAGCAGTTCTTC.

The count of this clonotype is one. The chain combines TRBV20-1 with TRBJ1-1; 7 nucleotides line up with TRBD1. The trim removed 0 bases at V and 5 bases at J, leaving 9 bases unmatched. The CDR3 extends over 15 amino acids. Per the germline V gene, CDR1 is DFQATT and CDR2 is SNEGSKA (reference sequence). CDR3 bases: TGCAGTGCTAGAGATAGGAACAGGGGTGGTACTGAAGCTTTCTTT. Amino acid sequence: CSARDRNRGGTEAFF.

This clonotype was detected once. The chain couples TRBV7-2 to TRBJ2-2; 11 bases agree with TRBD2. V dropped 6 bases and J dropped 6; count of bases not matched to a gene: 12. The CDR3 covers 17 residues. In germline, CDR1 is SGHTA, CDR2 FQGNSA. CDR3 loop: CASSLGLAGGGSGELFF. DNA of the CDR3: TGTGCCAGCAGTTTGGGGCTAGCGGGGGGCGGATCCGGGGAGCTGTTTTTT.

The rearrangement links TRBV4-2 to TRBJ2-7; D remains ambiguous. This CDR3 spans 15 amino acids. Germline assignment: CDR1 LGHNA and CDR2 YNFKEQ. With 4 bases removed from V and 2 bases from J, the gap between germline ends came to 15 bases. Here the CDR3 DNA reads TGTGCCAGCAGCCCCCCCCTCGGATCTGCCTACGAGCAGTACTTC. It encodes CASSPPLGSAYEQYF.